This TCR beta chain originates from a study of early T cells in non-severe SARS-CoV-2 infection. Across the whole study: Bulk RNA from unsorted whole blood was sequenced; chains were unpaired.

Deletions cut 1 base from V and 5 bases from J, with 14 bases between. Looked up from germline, CDR1 is LGHNT and CDR2 is FRNRAP. There are 15 residues in the CDR3. TCRdb reprocessed the 5' RACE reads via MiXCR and lists one record per CDR3 protein. The table lists around 50,000 distinct CDR3 sequences, roughly 9.8% of them singletons, with roughly 8.3% in the top ten. This clonotype showed up many times. Its antigen remains unidentified. Notes on the study in general: CD4 and private specificities were missed by VDJdb matching, which favored anti-spike CD8 responses.

Sequencing was done on a sample of whole blood. The receptor's source is an adult who was a healthcare worker with PCR-confirmed SARS-CoV-2 infection or an uninfected control (not recorded which). This chain connects TRBV12-5 to TRBJ1-1; the D gene is possibly TRBD1 (6 bases). The CDR3 nucleotides are TGTGCTAGTGGTTTGGCCTTGGACAGACGAACTGAAGCTTTCTTT. The encoded protein is CASGLALDRRTEAFF.